This record looks at one TCR beta chain sequence and its context. This receptor's antigen is unknown. Base qualities are not at hand, and no much larger clone is one base apart. Flow cytometry had shown CD8+CD57+ cell expansion in the patients selected for sequencing. All patients had severe acquired aplastic anemia diagnosed by International Study of Aplastic Anemia and Agranulocytosis and Camitta criteria. No therapy had been received by the patients at the time of blood sampling. In this study, sorted CD4+ and CD8+ T cells from the blood of healthy subjects and of severe aplastic anemia patients had their TCR repertoires deep-sequenced. Patients were enrolled in the USA under clinicaltrials.gov protocols 00001620, 01623167, 00001397, 00071045, 00081523 and 00961064. Ficoll-Paque density gradient centrifugation was used to isolate peripheral blood mononuclear cells. Before DNA was extracted, CD4+ and CD8+ T cells were sorted using either FACS or magnetic beads.

The source of the sample is a study of CD8+CD57+ T cells in acquired aplastic anemia (dated by TCRdb to the late 2010s). About the study as a whole: A mean of around 3.2 ug of DNA, ranging from about 0.19 to 30 ug, was extracted from sorted CD4+ and CD8+ cells. A CD8+CD57+ expansion meant a frequency higher than the mean frequency seen in healthy subjects.

The CDR3 goes from the cysteine to the phenylalanine over 14 residues. The CDR3 DNA has 42 bases and is translated from base 1. Sequences ENHRY (CDR1) and SYGVKD (CDR2) are obtained from the germline V gene. V is cut back by 8 bases and J by 3 bases, with 8 bases in the junction unmatched. General conclusions and limits of the study: CD8+ Simpson's diversity did not differ significantly between patients and healthy controls (P=0.060). Roughly 30 CD8+ CDR3 sequences were found to be shared between patients and controls, but these sequences appeared to be highly expressed in patients and within the immunodominant clones of the patients.

Profiling of TCR beta VDJ combinations and CDR3 sequences used genomic DNA as the template. TCR repertoire sequencing was run on an Illumina HiSeq 2000. The authors processed their data as follows. Repertoire assessment relied on Simpson's diversity index, CDR3 size and DJ length profiles, and TRBV/TRBJ rearrangement plots. The most abundant DNA sequence in the deep sequencing data was taken as the immunodominant clone. CDR3 amino acid sequences were screened for sharing across subjects and compared with published repertoires and the VDJdb database. The raw public reads went through TCRdb reprocessing: fastp at Q25, MiXCR clone calling, in-frame beta chains kept. Every entry covers one CDR3 protein and lists the most common genes and DNA from its rows. The V and J calls and clone size are TCRdb's, not the authors'. This sample holds about 160,000 distinct CDR3 sequences; about 50% were observed only once. Roughly 30% of the sample goes to the ten largest clones.

This sequence uses TRBV10-3 and TRBJ1-1; 8 bases in the junction line up with TRBD1. This TCR was sampled from a human donor with aplastic anemia. Sample: sorted CD4+, CD8+, or CD8+CD57+ T cells (not recorded which) from PBMCs. The CDR3 corresponds to CAIQRTGKDTEAFF. Read as DNA, the sequence is TGTGCCATCCAGAGGACAGGGAAAGACACTGAAGCTTTCTTT.